This T cell receptor (beta chain) comes out of a study of blood T cell repertoires in COVID-19. Sequencing used immunoSEQ multiplex PCR; TCRdb keeps in-frame clones, though not all of them. The sample shows roughly 300,000 clones, roughly 85% of them seen only once. V lost 10 bases to trimming and J lost 3 bases; unmatched junction nucleotides: 1. Per the germline V gene, CDR1 is KGHDR and CDR2 is SFDVKD. The length of the CDR3 is 13 residues. V is TRBV24-1 and J is TRBJ2-2; 10 bases align to TRBD1. The sequenced sample consisted of peripheral blood. The receptor was derived from a human donor in a cohort sampled during active COVID-19. The CDR3 DNA reads TGTGCCACTGGACAGGGGGACACCGGGGAGCTGTTTTTT. It encodes CATGQGDTGELFF.